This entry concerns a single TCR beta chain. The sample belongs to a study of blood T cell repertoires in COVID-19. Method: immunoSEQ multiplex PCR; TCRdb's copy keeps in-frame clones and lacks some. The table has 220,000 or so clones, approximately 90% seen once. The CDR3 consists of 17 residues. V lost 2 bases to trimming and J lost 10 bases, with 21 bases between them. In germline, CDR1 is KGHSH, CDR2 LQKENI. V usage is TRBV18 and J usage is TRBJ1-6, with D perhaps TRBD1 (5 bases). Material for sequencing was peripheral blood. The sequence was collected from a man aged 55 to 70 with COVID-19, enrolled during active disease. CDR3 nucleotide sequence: TGTGCCAGCTCACCAAATTCGGGGGTTGGGGGATACTCACCCCTCCACTTT. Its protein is CASSPNSGVGGYSPLHF.